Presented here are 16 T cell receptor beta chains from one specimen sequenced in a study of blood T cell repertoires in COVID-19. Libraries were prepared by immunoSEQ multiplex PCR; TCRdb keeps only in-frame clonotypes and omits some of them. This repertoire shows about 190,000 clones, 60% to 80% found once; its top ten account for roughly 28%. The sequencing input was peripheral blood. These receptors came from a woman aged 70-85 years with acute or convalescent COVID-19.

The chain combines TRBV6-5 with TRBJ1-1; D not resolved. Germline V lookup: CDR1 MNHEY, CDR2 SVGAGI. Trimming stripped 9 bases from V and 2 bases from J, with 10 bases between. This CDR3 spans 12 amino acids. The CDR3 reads CASAGDNTEAFF. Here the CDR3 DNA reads TGTGCCAGTGCCGGGGATAACACTGAAGCTTTCTTT.

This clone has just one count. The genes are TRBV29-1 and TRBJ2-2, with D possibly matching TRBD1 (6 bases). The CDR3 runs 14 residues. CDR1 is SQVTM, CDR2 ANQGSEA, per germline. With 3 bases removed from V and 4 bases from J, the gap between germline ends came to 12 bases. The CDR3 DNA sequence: TGCAGCGTTGAGGAAAAGACAGGCACCGGGGAGCTGTTTTTT. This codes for CSVEEKTGTGELFF.

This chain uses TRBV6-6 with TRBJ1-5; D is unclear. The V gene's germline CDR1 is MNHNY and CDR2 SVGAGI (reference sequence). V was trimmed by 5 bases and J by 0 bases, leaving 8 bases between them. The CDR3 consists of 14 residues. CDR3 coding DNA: TGTGCCAGCAGTCTGACTGATAGCAATCAGCCCCAGCATTTT. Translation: CASSLTDSNQPQHF.

DNA for the CDR3: TGTGCCAGCAGCTTACCCGGGACAACTGGAAACACCATATATTTT. It codes for CASSLPGTTGNTIYF. V is TRBV5-6 and J is TRBJ1-3, with D tentatively TRBD1 (6 bases). V shed 2 bases and J shed 2 bases, with 11 bases lying between them. The germline V gene has CDR1 SGHDT and CDR2 YYEEEE. CDR3 length equals 15 residues.

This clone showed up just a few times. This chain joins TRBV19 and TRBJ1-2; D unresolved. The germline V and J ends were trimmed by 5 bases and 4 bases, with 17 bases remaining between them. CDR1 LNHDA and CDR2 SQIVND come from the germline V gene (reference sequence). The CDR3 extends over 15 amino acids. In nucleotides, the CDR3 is TGTGCCAGTAGTCCATCCGGGGAAACGGGCTATGGCTACACCTTC. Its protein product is CASSPSGETGYGYTF.

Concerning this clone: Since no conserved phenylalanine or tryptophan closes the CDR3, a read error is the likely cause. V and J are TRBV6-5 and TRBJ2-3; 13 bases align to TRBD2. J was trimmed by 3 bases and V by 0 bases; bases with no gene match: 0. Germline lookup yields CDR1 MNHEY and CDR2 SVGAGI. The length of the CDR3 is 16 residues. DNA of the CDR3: TGTGCCAGCAGTTACTCGACTAGCGGGAGGACAGATACGCAGTATCTT. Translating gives CASSYSTSGRTDTQYL.

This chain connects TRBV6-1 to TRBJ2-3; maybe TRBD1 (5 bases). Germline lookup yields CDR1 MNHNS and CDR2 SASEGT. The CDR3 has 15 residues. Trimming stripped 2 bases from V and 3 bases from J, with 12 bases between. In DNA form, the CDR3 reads TGTGCCAGCAGTGAAAGGGGAATGAGGACAGATACGCAGTATTTT. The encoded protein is CASSERGMRTDTQYF.

Here the CDR3 DNA reads TGCGCCAGCAGCTTGGGTAAACTAGCGGGAGAAGCGGAGACCCAGTACTTC. Its translation: CASSLGKLAGEAETQYF. This chain connects TRBV5-1 to TRBJ2-5; TRBD2 matches 11 bases. This CDR3 has 17 amino acids. Germline V gene data show CDR1 as SGHRS and CDR2 as YFSETQ. The J segment lost 5 bases and the V segment lost 0 bases, leaving 9 bases of the junction unmatched.

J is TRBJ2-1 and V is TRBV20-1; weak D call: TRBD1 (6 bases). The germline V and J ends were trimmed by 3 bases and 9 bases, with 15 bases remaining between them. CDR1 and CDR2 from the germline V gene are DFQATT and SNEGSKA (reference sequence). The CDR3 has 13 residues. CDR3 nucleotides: TGCAGTGCTAGTTCCAGGGCCAGGGGTGAGCAGTTCTTC. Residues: CSASSRARGEQFF.

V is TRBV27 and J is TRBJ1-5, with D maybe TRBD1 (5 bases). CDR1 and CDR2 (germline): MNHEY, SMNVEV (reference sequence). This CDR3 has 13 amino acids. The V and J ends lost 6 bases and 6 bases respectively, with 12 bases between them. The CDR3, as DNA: TGTGCCAGCAGCCCAGGGAGGACTCAGCCCCAGCATTTT. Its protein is CASSPGRTQPQHF.

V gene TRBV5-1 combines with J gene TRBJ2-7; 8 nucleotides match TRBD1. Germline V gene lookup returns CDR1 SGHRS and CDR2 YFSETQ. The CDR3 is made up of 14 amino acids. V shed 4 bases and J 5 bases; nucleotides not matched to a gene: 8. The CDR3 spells CASSRGDRSHEQYF. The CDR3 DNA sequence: TGCGCCAGCAGCAGGGGGGACAGGTCCCACGAGCAGTACTTC.

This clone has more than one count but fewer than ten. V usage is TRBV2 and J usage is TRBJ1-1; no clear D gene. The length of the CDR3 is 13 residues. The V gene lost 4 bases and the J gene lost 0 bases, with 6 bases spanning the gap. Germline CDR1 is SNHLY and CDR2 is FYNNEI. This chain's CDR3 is CASSVYLNTEAFF. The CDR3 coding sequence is TGTGCCAGCAGTGTCTACCTGAACACTGAAGCTTTCTTT.

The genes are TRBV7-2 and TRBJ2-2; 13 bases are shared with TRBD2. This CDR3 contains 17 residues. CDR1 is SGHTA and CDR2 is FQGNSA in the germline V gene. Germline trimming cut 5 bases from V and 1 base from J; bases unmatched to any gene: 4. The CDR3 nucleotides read TGTGCCAGCAGCCGTCGACTAGCGGGAGGGAACACCGGGGAGCTGTTTTTT. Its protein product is CASSRRLAGGNTGELFF. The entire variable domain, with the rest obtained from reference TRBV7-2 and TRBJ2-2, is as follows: GAGVSQSPSNKVTEKGKDVELRCDPISGHTALYWYRQSLGQGLEFLIYFQGNSAPDKSGLPSDRFSAERTGGSVSTLTIQRTQQEDSAVYLCASSRRLAGGNTGELFFGEGSRLTVL.

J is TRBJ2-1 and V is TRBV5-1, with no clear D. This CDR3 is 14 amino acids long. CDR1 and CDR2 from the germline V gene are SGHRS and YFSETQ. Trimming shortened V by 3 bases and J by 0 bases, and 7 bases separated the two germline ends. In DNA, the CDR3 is TGCGCCAGCAGCTCGGCTAGCTCCTACAATGAGCAGTTCTTC. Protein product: CASSSASSYNEQFF. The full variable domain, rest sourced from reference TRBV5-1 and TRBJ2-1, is KAGVTQTPRYLIKTRGQQVTLSCSPISGHRSVSWYQQTPGQGLQFLFEYFSETQRNKGNFPGRFSGRQFSNSRSEMNVSTLELGDSALYLCASSSASSYNEQFFGPGTRLTVL.

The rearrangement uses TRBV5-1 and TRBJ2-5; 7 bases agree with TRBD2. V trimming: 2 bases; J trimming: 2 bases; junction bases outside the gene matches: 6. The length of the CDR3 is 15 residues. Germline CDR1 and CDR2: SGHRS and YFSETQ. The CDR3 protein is CASSFTLAAQETQYF. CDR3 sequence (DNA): TGCGCCAGCAGCTTTACGCTAGCGGCACAAGAGACCCAGTACTTC.

The CDR3 protein is CASSQGQGTYNEQFF. The CDR3 nucleotides are TGTGCCAGCAGCCAGGGACAGGGAACCTACAATGAGCAGTTCTTC. The rearrangement uses TRBV7-2 and TRBJ2-1; 9 bases match TRBD1. V was pared by 5 bases and J by 2 bases, with 4 bases of the junction left unmatched. Germline lookup yields CDR1 SGHTA and CDR2 FQGNSA. The CDR3 is 15 amino acids. Full variable domain (missing parts from reference TRBV7-2 and TRBJ2-1): GAGVSQSPSNKVTEKGKDVELRCDPISGHTALYWYRQSLGQGLEFLIYFQGNSAPDKSGLPSDRFSAERTGGSVSTLTIQRTQQEDSAVYLCASSQGQGTYNEQFFGPGTRLTVL.